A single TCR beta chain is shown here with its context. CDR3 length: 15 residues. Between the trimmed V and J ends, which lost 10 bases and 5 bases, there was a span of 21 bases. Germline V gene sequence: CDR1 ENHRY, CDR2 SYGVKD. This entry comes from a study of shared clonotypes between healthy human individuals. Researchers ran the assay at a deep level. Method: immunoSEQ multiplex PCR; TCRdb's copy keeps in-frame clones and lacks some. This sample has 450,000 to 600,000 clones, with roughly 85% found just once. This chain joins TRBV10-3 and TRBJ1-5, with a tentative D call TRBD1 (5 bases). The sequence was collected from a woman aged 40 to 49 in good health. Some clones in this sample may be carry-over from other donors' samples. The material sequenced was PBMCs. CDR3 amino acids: CATQVTGGRDQPQHF. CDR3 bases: TGTGCCACACAGGTTACGGGAGGTAGAGATCAGCCCCAGCATTTT.